This T cell receptor beta chain is from a study of CD4 T cells in lung cancer (dated by TCRdb to about 2019). For context, the study as a whole: To find responses to candidate mutation-encoded neoepitopes, the study screened blood T cells from NSCLC patients and isolated neoantigen-specific CD4+ T-cell clones and TCRs. Aged 60 to 69 when blood was donated, the resected patients, most of whom were former smokers, had either lung adenocarcinoma or squamous cell carcinoma. Treatments the patients had received before donating blood included platinum chemotherapy, and some of the patients were given nivolumab or pembrolizumab. Tumor and non-adjacent lung tissue came from a handful of patients undergoing curative-intent resections for stage I-III non-small cell lung cancer. Deep sequencing of TCRB was used to follow the frequency of neoantigen-specific clonotypes in tumor resections, non-adjacent lung and cultured T-cell products. Broader findings and caveats from the paper: Rather than memory responses to the cancer, some blood-derived responses might reflect cross-reactivity or in vitro priming of naive T cells.

Libraries were built with the immunoSEQ multiplex PCR assay. DNA was isolated using Qiagen DNeasy or QIAamp micro DNA kits, and TCRB was sequenced using the Adaptive Biotechnology human TCRB sequencing kit. An Illumina MiSeq was used to sequence the TCRB libraries. The study's processing was this. The kit provider's software was used to analyze TCRB sequence data, and Fisher's exact test was used to test clonotype templates for tumor enrichment. TCRdb stores this immuneACCESS table with in-frame sequences only. Part of the clones is absent; in the studies checked, under half of the shortfall reflects unresolved V genes, and no reason is known for the rest. That table furnishes V, J and clone size, whereas the DNA furnished D and trimming. The sample records about 10,000 clones, more than 60% of which are singletons. In total, the top ten clones hold 15% of the sample. As concerns this clone: Its cognate antigen has yet to be identified. Base qualities were left out, and no much larger clone turns up one base away.

In the germline V gene (reference sequence), CDR1 corresponds to SEHNR and CDR2 to FQNEAQ. The CDR3, cysteine through phenylalanine, is 16 amino acids long. The entry retains the CDR3 DNA only, 48 bases that are in frame from base 1. V gives up 5 bases and J gives up 6 bases, and the segment between their germline ends measures 21 bases. Non-adjacent lung tissue was collected from the same resection as far as possible from the malignant lesion, at least 3 cm away. Recombination linked TRBV7-9 to TRBJ2-3, with the D gene not clear enough to name. This TCR was sampled from a man aged 55-75 years with non-small cell lung cancer. Specimen: normal lung tissue taken away from the tumor. Here is the DNA: TGTGCCAGCAGCCCAGACCCGTCGAGGCGTTTTGATACGCAGTATTTT. Its translation is CASSPDPSRRFDTQYF.